A single TCR beta chain is shown here with its context. V trimming: 1 base; J trimming: 2 bases; junction bases outside the gene matches: 1. Germline V gene sequence: CDR1 SGHDN, CDR2 FVKESK. This CDR3 contains 16 residues. This entry comes from a study of shared clonotypes between healthy human individuals. Once extracted for a subset, genomic DNA was divided evenly among several immunoSEQ plates. Clones were read by immunoSEQ multiplex PCR, and TCRdb kept only the in-frame ones, dropping some. The repertoire holds fewer than 700,000 clones, with roughly 79% as singletons. The sequence was collected from a woman in her 40s in good health. Some clones in this sample may be carry-over from other donors' samples. The source material was PBMCs. The genes are TRBV14 and TRBJ2-3, with TRBD2 matching 12 bases. As DNA, the CDR3 is TGTGCCAGCAGCCAAGGACTAGCGGGAGACACAGATACGCAGTATTTT. It specifies CASSQGLAGDTDTQYF.